The rows below give T cell receptor beta chains drawn from one sample of a study of blood T cell repertoires in COVID-19. TCRdb's table, derived via immunoSEQ multiplex PCR, lists solely in-frame clones and lacks some. The sample includes 45,000 to 55,000 clones, about nine tenths of them seen just once. Sequencing was carried out using peripheral blood. The receptor source for this set is a woman aged 40 to 55 with active COVID-19. CDR3s include the opening cysteine and the closing phenylalanine or tryptophan. The order of the fields is D gene, J gene, V gene, clone size, CDR3 protein, CDR3 DNA. D genes are given only for firm matches. Not all rows give a size; the values are once, few, many and, for expanded clones, a class.

>-|TRBJ2-1|TRBV11-3|-
CASTLRGQVYNEQFF
TGTGCCAGCACCTTGCGGGGGCAGGTCTACAATGAGCAGTTCTTC
>TRBD1|TRBJ1-6|TRBV2|-
CASTRGQGASPLHF
TGTGCCAGCACCAGAGGACAGGGGGCTTCACCCCTCCACTTT
>TRBD2|TRBJ2-2|TRBV19|-
CASSPRTSGTGELFF
TGTGCCAGTAGTCCGAGGACTAGCGGTACCGGGGAGCTGTTTTTT
>-|TRBJ1-3|TRBV9|-
CASSRDGNTIYF
TGTGCCAGCAGCAGAGATGGAAACACCATATATTTT
>-|TRBJ1-1|TRBV7-9|-
CASSLLGVPEAFF
TGTGCCAGCAGCTTACTAGGGGTGCCTGAAGCTTTCTTT
>-|TRBJ2-7|TRBV4-3|once
CASSQDRGSSYEQYF
TGCGCCAGCAGCCAAGATCGGGGGAGCTCCTACGAGCAGTACTTC
>-|TRBJ2-3|TRBV24-1|-
CATSGASTDTQYF
TGTGCCACCAGCGGAGCAAGCACAGATACGCAGTATTTT
>TRBD2|TRBJ2-1|TRBV9|-
CASSVGTSGGEQFF
TGTGCCAGCAGCGTAGGAACTAGCGGGGGTGAGCAGTTCTTC
>TRBD1|TRBJ1-2|TRBV19|-
CASSDRGSNYGYTF
TGTGCCAGTAGTGACAGGGGGTCTAACTATGGCTACACCTTC
>TRBD2|TRBJ2-2|TRBV13|-
CASSRRTSGVRELFF
TGTGCCAGCAGCCGGCGGACTAGCGGAGTCCGGGAGCTGTTTTTT
>-|TRBJ2-5|TRBV29-1|-
CSGLFVETQYF
TGCAGCGGTCTATTCGTCGAGACCCAGTACTTC
>-|TRBJ1-2|TRBV21-1|-
CASSKRSSPGQGDYGYTF
TGTGCCAGCAGCAAAAGGTCGTCCCCTGGACAGGGTGACTATGGCTACACCTTC
>TRBD1|TRBJ2-2|TRBV11-3|-
CASSHYPGQGLGELFF
TGTGCCAGCAGCCATTACCCGGGACAGGGGCTCGGGGAGCTGTTTTTT
>TRBD1|TRBJ2-7|TRBV12-3/TRBV12-4|-
CASSPGQTYEQYF
TGTGCCAGCAGTCCGGGACAGACCTACGAGCAGTACTTC
>-|TRBJ1-3|TRBV12-3/TRBV12-4|few
CASSFTGNTIYF
TGTGCCAGCAGTTTTACAGGAAACACCATATATTTT
>-|TRBJ2-1|TRBV6-5|-
CASSYSPPSSGEKQFF
TGTGCCAGCAGTTACTCCCCCCCCTCGTCGGGGGAGAAGCAGTTCTTC
>TRBD1|TRBJ1-2|TRBV6-5|-
CASSSIDRGYGYTF
TGTGCCAGCAGTTCAATAGACAGGGGATATGGCTACACCTTC
>TRBD2|TRBJ2-2|TRBV6-5|-
CASTHVRGGTGELFF
TGTGCCAGCACGCACGTGCGGGGGGGCACCGGGGAGCTGTTTTTT
>TRBD2|TRBJ2-1|TRBV4-2|-
CASSQDRIRGGYNEQFF
TGTGCCAGCAGCCAAGATCGGATCCGGGGGGGCTACAATGAGCAGTTCTTC
>-|TRBJ1-5|TRBV3-1/TRBV3-2|-
CASSQGTMGQPQHF
TGTGCCAGCAGCCAAGGGACAATGGGTCAGCCCCAGCATTTT
>-|TRBJ2-7|TRBV13|few
CASSLTGQRTRSHEQYF
TGTGCCAGCAGCTTAACAGGACAGCGCACCCGGTCCCACGAGCAGTACTTC
>TRBD1|TRBJ1-5|TRBV3-1/TRBV3-2|-
CASSQAGTGSDQPQHF
TGTGCCAGCAGCCAAGCCGGGACAGGGTCTGATCAGCCCCAGCATTTT
>-|TRBJ1-5|TRBV3-1/TRBV3-2|few
CASSQDLNQPQHF
TGTGCCAGCAGCCAAGATCTTAATCAGCCCCAGCATTTT
>-|TRBJ1-5|TRBV11-3|-
CASSFGRDFNSNQPQHF
TGTGCCAGCAGCTTTGGCCGGGACTTTAATAGCAATCAGCCCCAGCATTTT
>TRBD2|TRBJ2-1|TRBV3-1/TRBV3-2|-
CASSQGLAGGSNEQFF
TGTGCCAGCAGCCAAGGGTTAGCGGGGGGGTCCAATGAGCAGTTCTTC